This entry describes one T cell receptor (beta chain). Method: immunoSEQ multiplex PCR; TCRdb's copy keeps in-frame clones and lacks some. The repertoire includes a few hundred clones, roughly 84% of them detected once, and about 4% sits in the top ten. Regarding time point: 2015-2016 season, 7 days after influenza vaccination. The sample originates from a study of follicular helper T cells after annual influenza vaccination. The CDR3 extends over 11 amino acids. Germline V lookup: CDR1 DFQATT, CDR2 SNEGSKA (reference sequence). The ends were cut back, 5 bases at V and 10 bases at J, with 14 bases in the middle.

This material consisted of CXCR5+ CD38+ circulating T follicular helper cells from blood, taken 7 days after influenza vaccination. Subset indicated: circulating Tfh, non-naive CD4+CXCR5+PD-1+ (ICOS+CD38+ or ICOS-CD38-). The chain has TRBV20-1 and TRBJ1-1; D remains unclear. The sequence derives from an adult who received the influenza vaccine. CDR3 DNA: TGCAGTGCTCCATTTGGGGTGGGAGCTTTCTTT. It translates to CSAPFGVGAFF.